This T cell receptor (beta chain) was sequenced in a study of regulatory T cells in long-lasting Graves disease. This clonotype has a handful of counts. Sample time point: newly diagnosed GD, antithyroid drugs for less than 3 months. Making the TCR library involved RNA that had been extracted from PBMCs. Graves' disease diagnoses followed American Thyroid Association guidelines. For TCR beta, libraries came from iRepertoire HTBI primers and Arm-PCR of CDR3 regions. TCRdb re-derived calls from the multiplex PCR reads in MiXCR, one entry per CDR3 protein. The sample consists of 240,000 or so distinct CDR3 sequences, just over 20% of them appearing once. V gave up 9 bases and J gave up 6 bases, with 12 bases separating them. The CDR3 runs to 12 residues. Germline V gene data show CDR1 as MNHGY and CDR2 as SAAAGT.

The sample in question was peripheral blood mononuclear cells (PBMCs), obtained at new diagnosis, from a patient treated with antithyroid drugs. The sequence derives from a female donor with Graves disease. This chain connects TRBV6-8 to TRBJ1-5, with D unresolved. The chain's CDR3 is CASRKGRQPQHF. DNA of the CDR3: TGTGCCAGTAGGAAAGGGCGTCAGCCCCAGCATTTT.